Listed here are 6 T cell receptor beta chains from one sample, sequenced in a study of blood T cells in healthy people across ages. A sample-barcoded 5' primer and a J-beta primer mix were used in a second PCR of roughly 7 to 12 cycles. Each CDR3 protein is one row after TCRdb ran MiXCR on the 5' RACE reads. Among 1.5 million to 2 million distinct CDR3 sequences listed, about 31% were seen once. The sequenced sample was blood. Every receptor here comes from a woman aged 25 to 45 in good health.

The chain links TRBV4-1 to TRBJ1-1, with D uncertain. The CDR3 runs 14 residues. Trimming left V 2 bases short and J 4 bases short, with 11 bases between. Germline CDR1 and CDR2: MGHRA and YSYEKL. The CDR3 is CASSQSGGFTEAFF. The CDR3 DNA sequence: TGCGCCAGCAGCCAAAGCGGAGGGTTCACTGAAGCTTTCTTT.

The chain joins TRBV6-6 to TRBJ2-3; TRBD2 is a possible D gene (5 bases). V lost 2 bases and J lost 3, with 15 bases in between. The germline CDR1 and CDR2 sequences are MNHNY and SVGAGI (reference sequence). The CDR3 spans 16 residues. The CDR3 nucleotides read TGTGCCAGCAGTTACCCTCCGGGAAGGAGTACAGATACGCAGTATTTT. It translates to CASSYPPGRSTDTQYF.

This clonotype was observed a handful of times. The chain has TRBV2 and TRBJ2-1; D remains unclear. The CDR3 spans 18 residues. CDR1 is SNHLY and CDR2 is FYNNEI in the germline V gene. Trimming removed 1 base at V and 6 bases at J, with 22 bases between. CDR3 nucleotides: TGTGCCAGCAGTGAAGTGAACCGCTGGGCGGCTATTTCCAATGAGCAGTTCTTC. Its protein product is CASSEVNRWAAISNEQFF.

This clonotype has a handful of counts. J is TRBJ2-3 and V is TRBV20-1, with 12 bases aligning to TRBD2. The V segment lost 6 bases and the J segment 2 bases; nucleotides outside the gene matches: 9. Germline V CDR1 and CDR2: DFQATT, SNEGSKA (reference sequence). The CDR3 extends over 16 amino acids. The CDR3 reads CSAQLAGGRFTDTQYF. In nucleotides, the CDR3 is TGCAGTGCGCAACTAGCGGGAGGAAGATTCACAGATACGCAGTATTTT.

The chain joins TRBV2 to TRBJ2-2; D is undetermined. The V gene's germline CDR1 is SNHLY and CDR2 FYNNEI. This CDR3 is built from 12 residues. V was pared by 6 bases and J by 7 bases, with 9 bases between. Here the CDR3 reads CASSLGYGELFF. The CDR3 DNA reads as TGTGCCAGCAGCCTTGGGTACGGGGAGCTGTTTTTT.

The rearrangement uses TRBV2 and TRBJ1-5; TRBD1 agrees at 9 bases. Per the germline V gene, CDR1 is SNHLY and CDR2 is FYNNEI. The CDR3 extends over 15 amino acids. Trimming took 6 bases from V and 4 from J; bases not matched to a gene: 7. The CDR3 DNA is TGTGCCAGCAGGAGACAGGGGGTGGGGAATCAGCCCCAGCATTTT. Encoded protein: CASRRQGVGNQPQHF.